Here is one T cell receptor beta chain with its context. The antigen is undetermined. The entry originates in a study of T cells in Graves' hyperthyroidism and ophthalmopathy. About the study: Peripheral blood was acquired at first diagnosis, ahead of any therapy whatsoever. Study results and caveats: Within blood appeared most thyroid clonotypes that had expanded above 0.001.

RNA transcripts were the template for amplifying TCR beta CDR3 regions. HTBI primers were used for first-round RT-PCR of the TCR CDR3. TCRdb used MiXCR to reprocess the multiplex PCR reads, holding one entry per CDR3 protein. The data contain hundreds of thousands of distinct CDR3 sequences, 14% of them singletons. The sequencing sample was made of blood. This receptor was identified in a woman aged 18-29 years with Graves' hyperthyroidism.

The CDR3 nucleotides read TGTGCCAGCTCCCCTAATACAGGGGACAATGAGCAGTTCTTC. Amino acids: CASSPNTGDNEQFF. The chain combines TRBV18 with TRBJ2-1; TRBD1 aligns across 7 bases. CDR3 length: 14 amino acids. Trimming removed 6 bases from V and 5 bases from J; junction bases left unmatched: 7. Germline lookup yields CDR1 KGHSH and CDR2 LQKENI.